These 11 T cell receptor beta chains were sequenced from one sample in a study of blood T cell repertoires in COVID-19. Sequencing used immunoSEQ multiplex PCR; TCRdb keeps in-frame clones, though not all of them. In the table there are roughly 150,000 clones, about 85% of which are singletons. The source material was peripheral blood. These receptors were obtained from an older woman with acute or convalescent COVID-19.

The J gene is TRBJ1-1, the V gene TRBV10-3; tentative D call: TRBD1 (6 bases). This CDR3 has 14 amino acids. Trimming removed 3 bases from V and 4 bases from J, with 12 bases in between. Per germline, CDR1 ENHRY and CDR2 SYGVKD. Written as DNA, the CDR3 is TGTGCCATCAGTGATAATAACAGGGTCACTGAAGCTTTCTTT. Translation gives CAISDNNRVTEAFF.

V is TRBV28 and J is TRBJ1-2; D is undetermined. The CDR3 runs 11 residues. The V gene's germline CDR1 is MDHEN and CDR2 SYDVKM. Trimming stripped 8 bases from V and 0 bases from J, with 4 bases between. CDR3 DNA: TGTGCCAGCTATACTAACTATGGCTACACCTTC. Translating gives CASYTNYGYTF.

Comments on this clone: Other DNA sequences in this sample translate to the same CDR3. The chain uses TRBV18 and TRBJ1-2; maybe TRBD1 (5 bases). V gave up 6 bases and J gave up 4 bases, with 12 bases separating them. CDR3 length equals 13 residues. Germline-derived CDR1 and CDR2 are KGHSH and LQKENI. The CDR3 DNA reads as TGTGCCAGCTCTGAATCCGGGGGCTATGGCTACACCTTC. This codes for CASSESGGYGYTF.

This clone has just one count. The CDR3 sequence: CASSPRTGDNSPLHF. Here the CDR3 DNA reads TGTGCCAGCTCTCCAAGGACAGGGGACAATTCACCCCTCCACTTT. The rearrangement links TRBV18 to TRBJ1-6; TRBD1 agrees at 9 bases. V trimming: 6 bases; J trimming: 7 bases; junction bases outside the gene matches: 7. The CDR3 sequence is 15 residues long. CDR1 is KGHSH and CDR2 is LQKENI in the germline V gene.

The chain is built from TRBV5-1 and TRBJ1-1; a weak D match, TRBD1 (5 bases). The germline CDR1 and CDR2 sequences are SGHRS and YFSETQ. Trimming removed 3 bases from V and 1 base from J, with 10 bases in between. The CDR3 extends over 14 amino acids. The CDR3 protein is CASSWDSQNTEAFF. CDR3 nucleotide sequence: TGCGCCAGCAGCTGGGACTCCCAGAACACTGAAGCTTTCTTT.

V and J are TRBV11-2 and TRBJ2-5; 8 positions match TRBD2. The CDR3 has 14 amino acids. Losses at the gene ends were 2 bases for V and 4 bases for J; bases not matched to a gene: 3. CDR1 and CDR2 (germline): SGHAT, FQNNGV. The CDR3 here is CASSLSGGPETQYF. Here the CDR3 DNA reads TGTGCCAGCAGCTTAAGCGGGGGACCAGAGACCCAGTACTTC.

The chain uses TRBV6-2 or TRBV6-3 and TRBJ1-2; tentative D call: TRBD1 (5 bases). Germline V gene lookup returns CDR1 MNHEY and CDR2 SVGEGT. Trimming shortened V by 2 bases and J by 2 bases, and 12 bases separated the two germline ends. The length of the CDR3 is 15 residues. CDR3 region: CASSYEAGQNYGYTF. DNA of the CDR3: TGTGCCAGCAGTTACGAGGCAGGGCAAAACTATGGCTACACCTTC.

The chain has TRBV5-4 and TRBJ2-3; the D gene is possibly TRBD2 (6 bases). V lost 4 bases and J 2 bases, leaving 14 bases between the germline ends. Germline V gives CDR1 SGHNT, CDR2 YYREEE (reference sequence). The CDR3 runs to 15 residues. The CDR3 DNA is TGTGCCAGCAGCACTGGGGGGTCTCACACAGATACGCAGTATTTT. It codes for CASSTGGSHTDTQYF.

The chain carries TRBV5-6 and TRBJ1-5; 9 nucleotides line up with TRBD1. The CDR3 has 14 residues. J was trimmed by 9 bases and V by 4 bases; bases with no gene match: 8. CDR1 and CDR2 (germline): SGHDT, YYEEEE. The CDR3 coding sequence is TGTGCCAGCAGCCGACGTACAGGGGGCACGCCCCAGCATTTT. Translating gives CASSRRTGGTPQHF.

Only one count was recorded for this clone. This chain uses TRBV18 with TRBJ1-2, with D hard to call. The V end was cut by 3 bases, the J end by 7 bases, with 15 bases between. Per germline, CDR1 KGHSH and CDR2 LQKENI. CDR3 length equals 14 residues. The chain's CDR3 is CASSPLTGEGGYTF. In nucleotides, the CDR3 is TGTGCCAGCTCACCTCTTACCGGGGAGGGTGGCTACACCTTC.

The CDR3 here is CASTRSGTEAFF. CDR3 DNA sequence: TGTGCCAGCACACGCTCGGGCACTGAAGCTTTCTTT. The rearrangement uses TRBV2 and TRBJ1-1; D ambiguous. V lost 7 bases, J lost 4 bases, and 10 bases lay in between. CDR1 SNHLY and CDR2 FYNNEI come from the germline V gene. This CDR3 spans 12 amino acids.